Presented here are 12 T cell receptor beta chains from one specimen sequenced in a study of regulatory T cells in long-lasting Graves disease. Time point given: newly diagnosed GD, antithyroid drugs for less than 3 months. Isolated PBMC RNA provided the starting material for the TCR library. In building TCR beta libraries, iRepertoire HTBI primers were used together with Arm-PCR of CDR3 regions. MiXCR was run by TCRdb on the multiplex PCR reads, yielding one entry per CDR3 protein. The sample shows around 470,000 distinct CDR3 sequences, 11% to 15% of them seen only once. Another study also made use of these data, one on T cells in Graves' hyperthyroidism and ophthalmopathy.

Sequenced material: peripheral blood mononuclear cells (PBMCs), taken at new diagnosis, from a patient treated with antithyroid drugs. The receptor set was obtained from a woman aged 45-65 years with Graves disease.

Many counts were recorded for this clonotype. This chain links TRBV6-1 with TRBJ1-5, with no clear D. Trimming left V 1 base short and J 2 bases short, with 6 bases between. CDR3 length: 14 residues. Germline-derived CDR1 and CDR2 are MNHNS and SASEGT. CDR3 region: CASSEVPGNQPQHF. As DNA, the CDR3 is TGTGCCAGCAGTGAAGTTCCAGGCAATCAGCCCCAGCATTTT.

V is TRBV5-1 and J is TRBJ1-5, with 9 bases lining up with TRBD1. The CDR3 consists of 15 residues. CDR1 and CDR2 (germline): SGHRS, YFSETQ. V was pared by 4 bases and J by 7 bases, with 9 bases of the junction left unmatched. The CDR3 region has the DNA TGCGCCAGCAGCGCGGGACAGGGTTTGGGCCAGCCCCAGCATTTT. It is translated as CASSAGQGLGQPQHF.

This clonotype was seen many times. The genes are TRBV9 and TRBJ1-4; 8 nucleotides agree with TRBD1. The germline gives CDR1 SGDLS, CDR2 YYNGEE. The ends lost 4 bases at V and 4 bases at J; junction bases unmatched: 6. This CDR3 is built from 15 residues. DNA of the CDR3: TGTGCCAGCAGCCTCGACAGGGGCCATAATGAAAAACTGTTTTTT. Amino acid sequence: CASSLDRGHNEKLFF.

This clonotype turned up a few times. The junction shows a germline mismatch at one end, possibly a read error. The chain joins TRBV6-2 or TRBV6-3 to TRBJ2-2, with 10 bases lining up with TRBD2. The CDR3 has 17 amino acids. The germline CDR1 and CDR2 sequences are MNHEY and SVGEGT. The CDR3 nucleotides read TGTGCCGGCAGTTACCCAAGGACTAGCGGGAACACCGGGGAGCTGTTTTTT. Translation gives CAGSYPRTSGNTGELFF.

Regarding this clonotype: A far larger clone is a single base away, which makes a read error likely. This chain uses TRBV7-2 with TRBJ2-5, with 7 bases that match TRBD2. Trimming cost V 5 bases and J 11 bases; bases outside gene matches: 14. CDR3 length: 14 amino acids. Germline CDR1 is SGHTA and CDR2 is FQGNSA. CDR3 region: CASSQTSAYNEQYF. In nucleotides, the CDR3 is TGTGCCAGCAGCCAAACTAGCGCCTACAATGAGCAGTACTTC.

This clonotype was recorded at least ten times. The chain combines TRBV10-1 with TRBJ2-1; 15 nucleotides agree with TRBD2. Germline CDR1 and CDR2: WNHNN and SYGVQD (reference sequence). The V and J ends lost 0 bases and 6 bases, in that order; junction bases with no gene match: 6. The CDR3 length is 18 residues. CDR3 in DNA: TGCGCCAGCAGTGAGTCGGCTGGACTAGCGGGAGGGTCCAATGAGCAGTTCTTC. The encoded protein is CASSESAGLAGGSNEQFF.

This clonotype was recorded at least ten times. The V gene is TRBV4-1, the J gene TRBJ2-3; a possible D gene is TRBD2 (5 bases). There are 13 residues in the CDR3. Germline V CDR1 and CDR2: MGHRA, YSYEKL. The germline V and J ends were trimmed by 1 base and 5 bases, with 7 bases remaining between them. The CDR3 DNA reads as TGCGCCAGCAGCCAAGGACGGGAAGATACGCAGTATTTT. Its translation: CASSQGREDTQYF.

The rearrangement uses TRBV4-1 and TRBJ2-6; TRBD1 aligns across 8 bases. V gave up 0 bases and J gave up 3 bases; unmatched junction bases: 10. CDR3 length equals 19 residues. CDR1 and CDR2 from the germline V gene are MGHRA and YSYEKL. CDR3 amino acids: CASSQDRTGWVFGANVLTF. The CDR3 DNA is TGCGCCAGCAGCCAAGATCGGACAGGGTGGGTCTTTGGGGCCAACGTCCTGACTTTC.

In its sample, this clonotype was seen a few times. The chain couples TRBV7-9 to TRBJ2-3; 9 bases match TRBD2. CDR1 and CDR2 (germline): SEHNR, FQNEAQ (reference sequence). V lost 1 base to trimming and J lost 2 bases; unmatched junction nucleotides: 7. This CDR3 has 17 residues. The CDR3 sequence is CASSLGAAGGPTDTQYF. DNA for the CDR3: TGTGCCAGCAGCTTAGGGGCTGCGGGAGGGCCCACAGATACGCAGTATTTT.

This clonotype was counted only a few times. The V gene is TRBV7-6, the J gene TRBJ2-1; 14 bases fit TRBD2. CDR3 length equals 21 residues. Germline V gene lookup returns CDR1 SGHVS and CDR2 FNYEAQ. The ends lost 5 bases at V and 2 bases at J; junction bases unmatched: 17. CDR3 in DNA: TGTGCCAGCAGCCCCTTACCGGGACTAGCGGGAGAAAGGAGGACCTACAATGAGCAGTTCTTC. Amino acid sequence: CASSPLPGLAGERRTYNEQFF.

This clonotype was seen repeatedly, ten times or more. This chain uses TRBV7-2 with TRBJ2-1, with 10 bases identical to TRBD2. Trimming removed 2 bases from V and 1 base from J; junction bases left unmatched: 8. Germline CDR1 SGHTA, CDR2 FQGNSA. This CDR3 is 18 amino acids long. The CDR3 spells CASSLKPSGSLSYNEQFF. As DNA, the CDR3 is TGTGCCAGCAGCTTAAAACCTAGCGGGAGTCTGTCCTACAATGAGCAGTTCTTC. The full variable domain, with the rest looked up from reference TRBV7-2 and TRBJ2-1, is GAGVSQSPSNKVTEKGKDVELRCDPISGHTALYWYRQSLGQGLEFLIYFQGNSAPDKSGLPSDRFSAERTGGSVSTLTIQRTQQEDSAVYLCASSLKPSGSLSYNEQFFGPGTRLTVL.

This clonotype was found a few times. V and J are TRBV9 and TRBJ1-6, with D perhaps TRBD1 (6 bases). Germline lookup yields CDR1 SGDLS and CDR2 YYNGEE. The CDR3 loop spans 15 amino acids. The ends were cut back, 3 bases at V and 6 bases at J, with 13 bases in the middle. The CDR3 loop reads CASSGLGQPNSPLHF. The CDR3 DNA reads TGTGCCAGCAGCGGACTCGGACAGCCTAATTCACCCCTCCACTTT. The full variable domain, its missing parts supplied by reference TRBV9 and TRBJ1-6, is DSGVTQTPKHLITATGQRVTLRCSPRSGDLSVYWYQQSLDQGLQFLIQYYNGEERAKGNILERFSAQQFPDLHSELNLSSLELGDSALYFCASSGLGQPNSPLHFGNGTRLTVT.